Listed below are T cell receptor beta chains from one sample, sequenced in a study of cytomegalovirus exposure and HLA in healthy donors. The data were produced by immunoSEQ multiplex PCR, yet TCRdb's version contains in-frame clones alone and is incomplete. Of approximately 100,000 clones in the sample, 76% are singletons; the top ten hold approximately 5%. The sample consisted of PBMCs. All receptors derive from a woman younger than 30 in good health and CMV-seropositive. Both conserved end residues are part of each CDR3. A D gene is named only where the DNA matches it firmly. Part of the rows lack a size; the others show once, few, many or a class for expanded clones.

clone_size	j_call	d_call	v_call	cdr3_nt	cdr3_aa
-	TRBJ1-3	TRBD1	TRBV4-1	TGCGCCAGCAGCCCCGGACAGGGCGGCGAAAACACCATATATTTT	CASSPGQGGENTIYF
-	TRBJ2-1	TRBD2	TRBV29-1	TGCAGCGCAAAAACCCCCGGGACTAGCGACAATGAGCAGTTCTTC	CSAKTPGTSDNEQFF
many	TRBJ2-3	-	TRBV2	TGTGCCAGCAGTGTCGGGTCGGGTAGCACAGATACGCAGTATTTT	CASSVGSGSTDTQYF
-	TRBJ2-7	-	TRBV11-2	TGTGCCAGCAGCTTAGTCGGTATAAGCTCCTACGAGCAGTACTTC	CASSLVGISSYEQYF
-	TRBJ1-2	-	TRBV29-1	TGCAGCGTCGCTACAGGGCGTCGTGGCTACACCTTC	CSVATGRRGYTF
-	TRBJ1-2	-	TRBV7-9	TGTGCCAGCACCCTGGGGGGAAATGATGGCTACACCTTC	CASTLGGNDGYTF
-	TRBJ1-5	-	TRBV15	TGTGCCACCAGCAGAGATACATTGGCCCCGAATCAGCCCCAGCATTTT	CATSRDTLAPNQPQHF
-	TRBJ2-1	-	TRBV5-1	TGCGCCAGCAGCTTGACACAGAATTTCGGTGAGCAGTTCTTC	CASSLTQNFGEQFF
-	TRBJ1-2	-	TRBV7-9	TGTGCCAGCAGCTTAGCTGCGGGCAACTATGGCTACACCTTC	CASSLAAGNYGYTF
-	TRBJ1-4	TRBD1	TRBV18	TGTGCCAGCTCTCCCGGGACAGGGAATGAAAAACTGTTTTTT	CASSPGTGNEKLFF
-	TRBJ2-6	-	TRBV5-1	TGCGCCAGCAGCTTGAGGTTACCGGGGGCTGGGGCCAACGTCCTGACTTTC	CASSLRLPGAGANVLTF
-	TRBJ2-2	-	TRBV10-3	TGTGCCATCAGTGGAGGGAACGGGGAGCTGTTTTTT	CAISGGNGELFF
-	TRBJ1-2	TRBD1	TRBV4-2	TGTGCCAGCAGCCAAGATTGGCCAGGGGGGGGCTACACCTTC	CASSQDWPGGGYTF
-	TRBJ1-1	-	TRBV18	TGTGCCAGCTCTCCTATGGACAACTTTGAAGCTTTCTTT	CASSPMDNFEAFF
-	TRBJ2-7	-	TRBV18	TGTGCCAGCTCACCACGAACGGACACTGAGGAGCAGTACTTC	CASSPRTDTEEQYF
-	TRBJ1-1	-	TRBV6-4	TGTGCCAGCAGTGAAAGTGAGCGAGAATGGTACGCTTTCTTT	CASSESEREWYAFF
-	TRBJ1-6	-	TRBV2	TGTGCCAGCAGTGAAGGTGACAGCTCCTATAATTCACCCCTCCACTTT	CASSEGDSSYNSPLHF
few	TRBJ1-5	-	TRBV9	TGTGCCAGCAGCTCGTCCTTGAATCAGCCCCAGCATTTT	CASSSSLNQPQHF
-	TRBJ2-1	-	TRBV28	TGTGCCAGCAGTTTACCCCAAGGGGTAACCTACAATGAGCAGTTCTTC	CASSLPQGVTYNEQFF
-	TRBJ2-6	TRBD1	TRBV19	TGTGCCAGTAGTATGTTCCCTTCTCGGACAGGGTCTGGGGCCAACGTCCTGACTTTC	CASSMFPSRTGSGANVLTF
-	TRBJ1-1	-	TRBV19	TGTGCCAGTAGTATAGAATGGAGCCCGGTTTGGGCTGAAGCTTTCTTT	CASSIEWSPVWAEAFF
-	TRBJ1-1	-	TRBV29-1	TGCAGCGTTGTTTATCCCGAAGCTTTCTTT	CSVVYPEAFF
few	TRBJ1-1	-	TRBV5-6	TGTGCCAGCAGCATCGCAGGCATGAACACTGAAGCTTTCTTT	CASSIAGMNTEAFF
-	TRBJ2-7	-	TRBV30	TGTGCCTGGAGTTGGGGCTTTAGCGAGCAGTACTTC	CAWSWGFSEQYF
-	TRBJ1-5	-	TRBV27	TGTGCCAGCAGTTTAGGTTGGCCCAATCAGCCCCAGCATTTT	CASSLGWPNQPQHF
-	TRBJ2-1	TRBD2	TRBV7-4	TGTGCCAGCAGCAGAGGGAGACTAGCGAATGAGCAGTTCTTC	CASSRGRLANEQFF
-	TRBJ1-6	-	TRBV10-1	TGCGCCAGCAGTCGGGTGGTGGATTCACCCCTCCACTTT	CASSRVVDSPLHF
-	TRBJ1-2	-	TRBV9	TGTGCCAGCAGCGAGCTCGGGGGGAGCTATGGCTACACCTTC	CASSELGGSYGYTF
few	TRBJ2-7	-	TRBV5-1	TGCGCCAGCAGCTCCCAGGTAAGCTCCTACGAGCAGTACTTC	CASSSQVSSYEQYF
few	TRBJ2-1	TRBD2	TRBV4-2	TGTGCCAGCAGCCAAGCGACTAGCGGGGCCTACAATGAGCAGTTCTTC	CASSQATSGAYNEQFF
few	TRBJ1-1	TRBD1	TRBV4-2	TGTGCCAGCAGCCAAGAGGTGACAGGGTCTGAAGCTTTCTTT	CASSQEVTGSEAFF
-	TRBJ2-1	TRBD2	TRBV11-2	TGTGCCAGCAGCCCCCATAGCGGGAGGGAACCCTACAATGAGCAGTTCTTC	CASSPHSGREPYNEQFF
few	TRBJ1-1	-	TRBV6-1	TGTGCCAGCACCGAGGGGGTCGGGAACACTGAAGCTTTCTTT	CASTEGVGNTEAFF
-	TRBJ2-1	TRBD2	TRBV10-3	TGTGCCTTAGCCGGGACTAGCGGGAAGAATGAGCAGTTCTTC	CALAGTSGKNEQFF
-	TRBJ2-1	-	TRBV4-1	TGCGCCAGCAGCCAAAAGCGGGTCAGGAGGAGGATAAGCTCCTACAATGAGCAGTTCTTC	CASSQKRVRRRISSYNEQFF
few	TRBJ2-5	TRBD2	TRBV4-1	TGCGCCAGCAGCCATCCCGGACTAGCGGGAGGGCCAGGGCAAGAGACCCAGTACTTC	CASSHPGLAGGPGQETQYF
-	TRBJ1-1	-	TRBV6-5	TGTGCCAGCAGTTACTACGGGAACACTGAAGCTTTCTTT	CASSYYGNTEAFF
once	TRBJ2-7	-	TRBV27	TGTGCCAGCAGTTTTTCCGGCGAGCAGTACTTC	CASSFSGEQYF
-	TRBJ2-7	TRBD2	TRBV12-5	TGTGCTAGTGGTCAAGGACTAGCGGGAGGTTACGAGCAGTACTTC	CASGQGLAGGYEQYF
-	TRBJ2-2	-	TRBV10-3	TGTGCCATCAGGGTCCTCGGAGTGAACACCGGGGAGCTGTTTTTT	CAIRVLGVNTGELFF
-	TRBJ2-1	-	TRBV7-9	TGTGCCAGCAGCTTAGGGCAAGAACGGGGCAATGAGCAGTTCTTC	CASSLGQERGNEQFF
few	TRBJ1-1	TRBD1	TRBV4-1	TGCGCCAGCAGCCAAGTAACAGGGGGCACTGAAGCTTTCTTT	CASSQVTGGTEAFF
-	TRBJ2-2	TRBD1	TRBV6-1	TGTGCCAGCAGCTTGGACAGGGCGAACACCGGGGAGCTGTTTTTT	CASSLDRANTGELFF
few	TRBJ2-7	TRBD1	TRBV27	TGTGCCAGCAGTTCCCGAGGACAGGGTTTCAACGAGCAGTACTTC	CASSSRGQGFNEQYF
-	TRBJ1-4	-	TRBV7-8	TGTGCCAGCAGTACTTACAGGGAAACTAATGAAAAACTGTTTTTT	CASSTYRETNEKLFF
-	TRBJ1-6	TRBD1	TRBV6-1	TGTGCCAGCAGTGATGACAGGGGGGTTTCACCCCTCCACTTT	CASSDDRGVSPLHF
few	TRBJ1-5	-	TRBV28	TGTGCCAGCAGTTTATTCGGAGATCAGCCCCAGCATTTT	CASSLFGDQPQHF
-	TRBJ2-6	TRBD1	TRBV6-1	TGTGCCAGCAGTGAACATGCGACAGGGACTGGGGCCAACGTCCTGACTTTC	CASSEHATGTGANVLTF
-	TRBJ1-1	-	TRBV5-6	TGTGCCAGCGGAGGGGGGGATCCGGGGACTGAAGCTTTCTTT	CASGGGDPGTEAFF
-	TRBJ1-5	-	TRBV4-1	TGCGCCAGCAGCCAAGATTCGGGAGGCAGCAATCAGCCCCAGCATTTT	CASSQDSGGSNQPQHF